This TCR beta chain came from a study of CD8 T cells in Susac syndrome. Findings and limits, study-wide: That the number of individuals in its TCR sequencing and HLA analysis was relatively small was acknowledged by the study.

About this clonotype: The target antigen is unknown.

The CDR3 is 14 amino acids. V lost 3 bases to trimming and J lost 6 bases, with 12 bases between them. Looked up from germline, CDR1 is SNHLY and CDR2 is FYNNEI. RNA in amounts of about 0.5 to 1 ug was reverse transcribed with random hexamers. The authors amplified TCR beta CDR3 across 54 Vbeta and 13 Jbeta using immunoSEQ multiplex PCR. TCRdb itself ran the immunoSEQ multiplex PCR reads through MiXCR, one entry per CDR3 protein. The table includes around 130,000 distinct CDR3 sequences, roughly 95% detected once. This clonotype was obtained from a human donor with Susac syndrome. The chain uses TRBV2 and TRBJ1-5; D not resolved. Sequencing was done on a sample of CD4+ T cells from PBMCs. CDR3 in amino acids: CASSDQRAIQPQHF. CDR3 nucleotide sequence: TGTGCCAGCAGTGACCAGAGGGCTATTCAGCCCCAGCATTTT.